Below are 3 T cell receptor beta chains sequenced from a single sample in a study of blood T cell repertoires in COVID-19. Profiled with immunoSEQ multiplex PCR; TCRdb holds only in-frame clones, not every one. This table holds 110,000 to 150,000 clones, about four fifths found once. Sequences were obtained from peripheral blood. Every receptor here comes from a man older than 75 with acute or convalescent COVID-19.

In its sample, this clone was seen a few times. The chain links TRBV30 to TRBJ1-2; weak D call: TRBD1 (6 bases). V was pared by 5 bases and J by 8 bases, with 15 bases between. This CDR3 has 12 residues. Germline V gene data show CDR1 as GTSNPN and CDR2 as SVGIG (reference sequence). Here the CDR3 reads CAWEQGKHGYTF. CDR3 DNA sequence: TGTGCCTGGGAGCAGGGGAAACACGGCTACACCTTC.

This chain links TRBV6-1 with TRBJ2-5; TRBD1 aligns across 11 bases. The trim removed 3 bases at V and 5 bases at J, leaving 2 bases unmatched. The CDR3 has 14 amino acids. Germline V gene data show CDR1 as MNHNS and CDR2 as SASEGT. The CDR3 protein is CASSEGQGVETQYF. The CDR3 DNA sequence: TGTGCCAGCAGTGAGGGACAGGGGGTTGAGACCCAGTACTTC.

This clone occurred a few times. V and J are TRBV28 and TRBJ1-1; 7 bases are shared with TRBD1. V shed 2 bases and J 5 bases; nucleotides not matched to a gene: 11. Germline V gene lookup returns CDR1 MDHEN and CDR2 SYDVKM. This CDR3 has 16 residues. CDR3: CASSLGGGSVRTEAFF. Written as DNA, the CDR3 is TGTGCCAGCAGTTTAGGAGGGGGCAGCGTTAGGACTGAAGCTTTCTTT.